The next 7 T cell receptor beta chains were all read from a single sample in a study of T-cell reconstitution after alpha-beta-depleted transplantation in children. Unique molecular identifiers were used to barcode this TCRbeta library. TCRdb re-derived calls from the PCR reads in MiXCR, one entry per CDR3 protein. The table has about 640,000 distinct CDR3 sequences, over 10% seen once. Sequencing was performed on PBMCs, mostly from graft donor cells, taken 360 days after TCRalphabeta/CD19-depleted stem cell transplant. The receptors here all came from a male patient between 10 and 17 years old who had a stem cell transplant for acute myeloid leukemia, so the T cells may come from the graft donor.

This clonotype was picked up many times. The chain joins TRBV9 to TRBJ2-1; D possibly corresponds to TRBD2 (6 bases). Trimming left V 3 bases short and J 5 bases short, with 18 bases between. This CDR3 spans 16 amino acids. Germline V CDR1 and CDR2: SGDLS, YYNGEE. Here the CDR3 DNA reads TGTGCCAGCAGCGCCCTACTTGCGGGACCGCACAATGAGCAGTTCTTC. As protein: CASSALLAGPHNEQFF.

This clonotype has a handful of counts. Here the CDR3 reads CASSLSRGQRSYNEQFF. The CDR3 nucleotides are TGTGCCAGCAGCTTAAGTAGGGGACAGCGTTCTTACAATGAGCAGTTCTTC. The rearrangement links TRBV11-2 to TRBJ2-1, with 7 bases fitting TRBD1. V was clipped by 2 bases and J by 4 bases; unmatched bases: 11. The CDR3 has 17 residues. Germline assignment: CDR1 SGHAT and CDR2 FQNNGV.

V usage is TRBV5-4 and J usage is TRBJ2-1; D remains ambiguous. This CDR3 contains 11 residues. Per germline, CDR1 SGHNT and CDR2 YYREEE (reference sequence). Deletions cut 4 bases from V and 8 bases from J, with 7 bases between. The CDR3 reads CASSMADEQFF. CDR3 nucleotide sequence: TGTGCCAGCAGCATGGCAGATGAGCAGTTCTTC.

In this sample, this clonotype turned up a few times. The CDR3, as DNA: TGCAGCGTGTACCGGGACAGGGCCACTGAAGCTTTCTTT. Translated: CSVYRDRATEAFF. V is TRBV29-1 and J is TRBJ1-1, with 9 bases matching TRBD1. The CDR3 contains 13 residues. Germline CDR1 is SQVTM and CDR2 is ANQGSEA. The V segment lost 6 bases and the J segment 4 bases; nucleotides outside the gene matches: 6.

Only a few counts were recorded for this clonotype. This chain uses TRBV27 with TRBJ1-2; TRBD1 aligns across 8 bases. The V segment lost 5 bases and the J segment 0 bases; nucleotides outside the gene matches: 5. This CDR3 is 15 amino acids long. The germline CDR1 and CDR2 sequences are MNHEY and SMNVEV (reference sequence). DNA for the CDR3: TGTGCCAGCAGTCCCCGGGACAGGACTAACTATGGCTACACCTTC. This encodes CASSPRDRTNYGYTF.

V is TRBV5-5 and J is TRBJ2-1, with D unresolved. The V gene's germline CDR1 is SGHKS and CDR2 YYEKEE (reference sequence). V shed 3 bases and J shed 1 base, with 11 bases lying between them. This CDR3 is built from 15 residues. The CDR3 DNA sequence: TGTGCCAGCAGCTCTAAGCCAGGTTCCTACAATGAGCAGTTCTTC. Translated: CASSSKPGSYNEQFF.

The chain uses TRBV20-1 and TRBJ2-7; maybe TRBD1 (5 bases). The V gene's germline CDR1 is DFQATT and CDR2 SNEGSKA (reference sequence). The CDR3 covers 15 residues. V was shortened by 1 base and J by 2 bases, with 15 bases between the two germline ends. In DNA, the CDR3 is TGCAGTGCTAGAGTAGTCCGACAGTCGACCTACGAGCAGTACTTC. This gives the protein CSARVVRQSTYEQYF.